This T cell receptor (beta chain) was captured in a study of cytomegalovirus exposure and HLA in healthy donors. Overall study results and limits: Earlier analysis yielded a pattern in which most TCR beta V segments were productive about 90% or about 30% of the time. Presence/absence comparisons presumed near-even sequencing depth among donors. According to a later analysis, most TCR beta chains associated with CMV appeared HLA-restricted.

Germline CDR1 reads SGHDT; CDR2 reads YYEEEE. The CDR3 spans 13 residues. V was pared by 0 bases and J by 7 bases, with 10 bases between. As concerns this clone: Its antigen remains unidentified.

13 Jbeta primers and 60 Vbeta primers were used for the PCR. Method: immunoSEQ multiplex PCR; TCRdb's copy keeps in-frame clones and lacks some. The repertoire consists of roughly 110,000 clones, with around 70% occurring once and the leading ten covering roughly 8.7%. The sequence was obtained from a man aged 30-40 years in good health and CMV-seropositive. The rearrangement uses TRBV5-6 and TRBJ1-2; no definite D call. The specimen was PBMCs. In DNA, the CDR3 is TGTGCCAGCAGCTTGGCGCACGGGTTTGGCTACACCTTC. Translation: CASSLAHGFGYTF.